The rows below give T cell receptor beta chains drawn from one sample of a study of blood T cells in healthy people across ages. TCRdb analysed the 5' RACE reads with MiXCR anew, one entry per CDR3 protein. The sample includes some 1.4 million distinct CDR3 sequences, approximately 38% seen only once; the top ten take approximately 7.9%. Sequenced input: blood. These receptors were obtained from a woman between 18 and 29 years old in good health. Both conserved end residues are part of each CDR3. The D gene is left open where the match is weak. The size entry is marked missing in some rows and otherwise reads once, few, many or a size class.

TRBJ1-1	TRBV7-6	few	NA	TGTGCCAGTAGCTTATTTGCAGGGGAAGCTTTCTTT	CASSLFAGEAFF
TRBJ1-2	TRBV27	few	NA	TGTGCCAGCAGTTCGAGGTTCGCTAACTATGGCTACACCTTC	CASSSRFANYGYTF
TRBJ2-3	TRBV9	NA	TRBD2	TGTGCCAGCAGCGTAGACGGGACTAGGCAGGATACGCAGTATTTT	CASSVDGTRQDTQYF
TRBJ2-7	TRBV6-5	NA	TRBD1	TGTGCCAGCAGCGCCTTAGTGACAGGGGGCGACGAGCAGTACTTC	CASSALVTGGDEQYF
TRBJ2-3	TRBV15	NA	NA	TGTGCCACCACTGCCGTCGGCGCAGATACGCAGTATTTT	CATTAVGADTQYF
TRBJ2-5	TRBV25-1	few	TRBD2	TGTGCCAGCAGTGAATATCGGGCGGGGGGGCCCCCCGTCGAGACCCAGTACTTC	CASSEYRAGGPPVETQYF
TRBJ2-5	TRBV7-2	NA	NA	TGTGCCAGCAGCTTAGGACATAAACAAGAGACCCAGTACTTC	CASSLGHKQETQYF
TRBJ2-1	TRBV7-6	few	NA	TGTGCCAGCAGCTCCAAAGCGGCAATGAACTACAATGAGCAGTTCTTC	CASSSKAAMNYNEQFF
TRBJ2-7	TRBV11-2	NA	NA	TGTGCCAGCAGCTTAGTGAACGGAGGGGACTACGAGCAGTACTTC	CASSLVNGGDYEQYF
TRBJ2-5	TRBV12-5	few	NA	TGTGCTAGTGCTGCATACAGCGAAGAGACCCAGTACTTC	CASAAYSEETQYF
TRBJ2-7	TRBV3-1	few	NA	TGTGCCAGCAGCTACCGACAGGTTGGGGAGCAGTACTTC	CASSYRQVGEQYF